The 24 T cell receptor beta chains below all came from one sample that was sequenced in a study of shared clonotypes between healthy human individuals. Clones were sequenced by immunoSEQ multiplex PCR, and TCRdb holds only the in-frame ones, with some missing. The sample carries some 1.5 million clones, under 99% recorded once. The sample taken for sequencing was naive CD4+ T cells sorted from blood. As to subset: CD45RA+ positively selected. The origin of the receptors is a young man in good health.

The CDR3 spells CASSFRLAGGEQFF. For the CDR3, the DNA is TGTGCCAGCAGTTTTAGACTAGCGGGGGGTGAGCAGTTCTTC. The J gene is TRBJ2-1, the V gene TRBV28; 13 bases fit TRBD2. The J segment lost 9 bases and the V segment lost 3 bases, leaving 2 bases of the junction unmatched. The CDR3 has 14 amino acids. CDR1 is MDHEN and CDR2 is SYDVKM in the germline V gene.

The J gene is TRBJ2-1, the V gene TRBV18; possible D gene TRBD2, 7 bases. V lost 2 bases and J 5 bases, leaving 10 bases between the germline ends. CDR1 and CDR2 from the germline V gene are KGHSH and LQKENI. CDR3 length: 14 amino acids. DNA for the CDR3: TGTGCCAGCTCACCAAGGGGGGGGCACAATGAGCAGTTCTTC. It yields the protein CASSPRGGHNEQFF.

The table lists this clone with a count of one. The chain employs TRBV27 and TRBJ2-1; perhaps TRBD2 as D (6 bases). CDR1 and CDR2 (germline): MNHEY, SMNVEV (reference sequence). Trimming removed 6 bases at V and 4 bases at J, with 10 bases between. CDR3 length: 13 residues. The CDR3 sequence: CASSRDLYNEQFF. The CDR3 DNA is TGTGCCAGCAGCCGGGACTTGTACAATGAGCAGTTCTTC.

The J gene is TRBJ2-1, the V gene TRBV12-5, with 8 bases identical to TRBD1. The germline V gene has CDR1 LGHNT and CDR2 FRNRAP. V was pared by 6 bases and J by 8 bases, with 9 bases of the junction left unmatched. This CDR3 spans 14 amino acids. CDR3 DNA sequence: TGTGCTAGTGGCCTGGACAGGGAACAGGATGAGCAGTTCTTC. Its translation is CASGLDREQDEQFF.

The chain joins TRBV5-1 to TRBJ2-6; D could derive from TRBD1 or TRBD2 (5 bases each). Trimming stripped 4 bases from V and 0 bases from J, with 11 bases between. CDR1 is SGHRS, CDR2 YFSETQ, per germline. The CDR3 totals 16 residues. The CDR3 region has the DNA TGCGCCAGCAGCCCGGGACGGGGCTCTGGGGCCAACGTCCTGACTTTC. Translating it yields CASSPGRGSGANVLTF.

The chain joins TRBV9 to TRBJ2-3, with TRBD2 matching over 9 bases. CDR1 SGDLS and CDR2 YYNGEE come from the germline V gene. J was trimmed by 2 bases and V by 1 base; bases with no gene match: 5. This CDR3 comprises 16 residues. CDR3: CASSVKREAYTDTQYF. In DNA form, the CDR3 reads TGTGCCAGCAGCGTAAAGCGGGAGGCCTACACAGATACGCAGTATTTT.

The chain employs TRBV25-1 and TRBJ2-3, with TRBD2 identical over 13 bases. Losses at the gene ends were 6 bases for V and 5 bases for J; bases not matched to a gene: 8. Germline CDR1 MGHDK, CDR2 SYGVNS. CDR3 length: 16 amino acids. This CDR3 is CASSSTSGRALDTQYF. The CDR3 DNA follows: TGTGCCAGCAGCTCAACTAGCGGGAGGGCCTTAGATACGCAGTATTTT.

The chain recombines TRBV27 with TRBJ2-7; TRBD1 or TRBD2 may be the D gene (5 bases each). Germline CDR1 reads MNHEY; CDR2 reads SMNVEV (reference sequence). The length of the CDR3 is 15 residues. V was shortened by 3 bases and J by 4 bases, with 16 bases between the two germline ends. The CDR3 sequence is CASSLAGQGAYEQYF. The CDR3 region has the DNA TGTGCCAGCAGTTTGGCAGGGCAGGGAGCGTACGAGCAGTACTTC.

This chain uses TRBV5-1 with TRBJ2-7; tentative D call: TRBD1 (5 bases). From germline, CDR1 is SGHRS and CDR2 YFSETQ. V was cut by 3 bases and J by 5 bases, with 15 bases left in between. The CDR3 totals 14 residues. The CDR3 region is CASSSDSGSDEQYF. Here the CDR3 DNA reads TGCGCCAGCAGCTCAGACTCAGGGTCTGACGAGCAGTACTTC.

V gene TRBV7-9 combines with J gene TRBJ1-4; no clear D gene. The V gene lost 2 bases and the J gene lost 7 bases, with 2 bases spanning the gap. The CDR3 sequence is 11 residues long. Germline loops: CDR1 SEHNR, CDR2 FQNEAQ (reference sequence). The CDR3 is CASSLSEKLFF. The CDR3 DNA follows: TGTGCCAGCAGCTTAAGTGAAAAACTGTTTTTT. Combining the CDR3 with reference TRBV7-9 and TRBJ1-4 gives the whole variable domain DTGVSQNPRHKITKRGQNVTFRCDPISEHNRLYWYRQTLGQGPEFLTYFQNEAQLEKSRLLSDRFSAERPKGSFSTLEIQRTEQGDSAMYLCASSLSEKLFFGSGTQLSVL.

J is TRBJ1-1 and V is TRBV25-1, with D hard to call. V was pared by 4 bases and J by 4 bases, with 10 bases between. In germline, CDR1 is MGHDK, CDR2 SYGVNS. The CDR3 length is 13 residues. Written as DNA, the CDR3 is TGTGCCAGCAGTGGTCTATATCCCACTGAAGCTTTCTTT. Its protein is CASSGLYPTEAFF.

The V and J genes are TRBV19 and TRBJ1-5; 7 bases are shared with TRBD1. The V segment lost 7 bases and the J segment 1 base; nucleotides outside the gene matches: 13. The CDR3 length is 17 residues. CDR1 and CDR2 (germline): LNHDA, SQIVND (reference sequence). CDR3 amino acids: CASNSARGVVSNQPQHF. The CDR3 nucleotides read TGTGCCAGTAACTCGGCCAGGGGGGTGGTGAGCAATCAGCCCCAGCATTTT.

CDR3 nucleotides: TGCGCCAGCAGCTTGGACCGAGGGGGAAGCACTGAAGCTTTCTTT. It yields the protein CASSLDRGGSTEAFF. The V call is TRBV5-1, the J call TRBJ1-1; D perhaps matches TRBD1 (6 bases). Germline assignment: CDR1 SGHRS and CDR2 YFSETQ. The CDR3 loop spans 15 amino acids. Between the trimmed V and J ends, which lost 0 bases and 4 bases, there was a span of 13 bases.

V and J are TRBV2 and TRBJ2-1, with 8 bases identical to TRBD1. Germline assignment: CDR1 SNHLY and CDR2 FYNNEI. V shed 6 bases, J shed 2 bases, and the junction held 6 bases outside the gene matches. This CDR3 region has 15 residues. The CDR3 region has the DNA TGTGCCAGCAGGTCACGGACAGGGACCTACAATGAGCAGTTCTTC. It is translated as CASRSRTGTYNEQFF.

The chain uses TRBV4-3 and TRBJ1-4; D is perhaps TRBD1 (5 bases). The CDR3 sequence is 18 residues long. Germline V gene data show CDR1 as LGHNA and CDR2 as YSLEER. The V and J ends lost 0 bases and 7 bases respectively, with 21 bases between them. The CDR3 sequence: CASSQELRGPALGEKLFF. The CDR3 DNA reads as TGCGCCAGCAGCCAAGAATTAAGGGGACCCGCCCTAGGTGAAAAACTGTTTTTT.

The chain joins TRBV5-8 to TRBJ2-6; 10 positions match TRBD1. V lost 4 bases and J lost 0; bases outside the gene matches: 10. The CDR3 is 19 residues long. Germline V gene sequence: CDR1 SGHTS, CDR2 YDEGEE. For the CDR3, the DNA is TGTGCCAGCAGCCCCGGCATTGGACAGGGGGTCTCTGGGGCCAACGTCCTGACTTTC. This encodes CASSPGIGQGVSGANVLTF.

The V and J genes are TRBV5-4 and TRBJ2-7; weak D call: TRBD2 (6 bases). This CDR3 is 16 amino acids long. Trimming cost V 0 bases and J 5 bases, with 18 bases left between them. Germline assignment: CDR1 SGHNT and CDR2 YYREEE (reference sequence). Here the CDR3 DNA reads TGTGCCAGCAGCTTGGTGTCTAGCGCACAGCTGGACGAGCAGTACTTC. Residues: CASSLVSSAQLDEQYF.

CDR3 in amino acids: CASSQDLGGGTEAFF. CDR3 bases: TGCGCCAGCAGCCAAGATCTAGGGGGGGGAACTGAAGCTTTCTTT. The chain links TRBV4-3 to TRBJ1-1, with D perhaps matching TRBD1 (6 bases). Germline CDR1 is LGHNA and CDR2 is YSLEER. Between the trimmed V and J ends, which lost 0 bases and 5 bases, there was a span of 13 bases. CDR3 length: 15 amino acids.

A single count supports this clone. The chain has TRBV5-1 and TRBJ1-3; D may be TRBD1 (5 bases). The germline V gene encodes CDR1 SGHRS and CDR2 YFSETQ. V dropped 4 bases and J dropped 2 bases, with 16 bases sitting between them. This CDR3 region has 16 residues. The chain's CDR3 is CASSRNGAPAGNTIYF. For the CDR3, the DNA is TGCGCCAGCAGCCGAAATGGGGCCCCGGCTGGAAACACCATATATTTT. Looking up the rest from reference TRBV5-1 and TRBJ1-3 gives the full variable domain: KAGVTQTPRYLIKTRGQQVTLSCSPISGHRSVSWYQQTPGQGLQFLFEYFSETQRNKGNFPGRFSGRQFSNSRSEMNVSTLELGDSALYLCASSRNGAPAGNTIYFGEGSWLTVV.

The chain joins TRBV10-1 to TRBJ2-5; 13 bases are shared with TRBD2. The CDR3 contains 17 residues. Germline CDR1 and CDR2: WNHNN and SYGVQD (reference sequence). The V segment lost 7 bases and the J segment 2 bases; nucleotides outside the gene matches: 10. This chain's CDR3 is CASNRTSGSRTQETQYF. CDR3 nucleotide sequence: TGCGCCAGCAACCGGACTAGCGGGAGCCGAACGCAAGAGACCCAGTACTTC.

The count of this clone is one. The chain links TRBV5-4 to TRBJ2-5; 8 bases line up with TRBD1. Germline V CDR1 and CDR2: SGHNT, YYREEE (reference sequence). The CDR3 length is 16 residues. Trimming removed 8 bases from V and 3 bases from J; junction bases left unmatched: 15. This chain's CDR3 is CASHGQGRFSEETQYF. The CDR3 DNA follows: TGTGCCAGTCACGGACAGGGTCGATTTTCGGAAGAGACCCAGTACTTC.

This sequence joins TRBV28 and TRBJ2-1, with 9 bases matching TRBD2. The germline gives CDR1 MDHEN, CDR2 SYDVKM. V trimming: 1 base; J trimming: 4 bases; junction bases outside the gene matches: 14. This CDR3 region has 19 residues. CDR3 residues: CASSLYPPLAGITYNEQFF. The CDR3 bases are TGTGCCAGCAGTTTATACCCCCCACTAGCGGGTATTACATACAATGAGCAGTTCTTC.

This chain connects TRBV4-2 to TRBJ2-7, with D uncertain. This CDR3 region has 12 residues. V was shortened by 0 bases and J by 7 bases, with 7 bases between the two germline ends. The germline CDR1 and CDR2 sequences are LGHNA and YNFKEQ. This CDR3 is CASSQDHLEQYF. CDR3 nucleotide sequence: TGTGCCAGCAGCCAAGATCATTTAGAGCAGTACTTC.

This clone was found once. The genes are TRBV19 and TRBJ2-4; 7 nucleotides align to TRBD1. The CDR3 is 12 amino acids. CDR1 and CDR2 (germline): LNHDA, SQIVND (reference sequence). Trimming at V came to 5 bases and at J to 14 bases, leaving 9 bases not matched to a gene. CDR3: CASSSTGQFKYF. CDR3 DNA sequence: TGTGCCAGTAGTTCCACGGGACAGTTCAAGTACTTC.